The present T cell receptor (beta chain) was sequenced within a study of T-cell reconstitution after alpha-beta-depleted transplantation in children. Germline V lookup: CDR1 SGHRS, CDR2 YFSETQ. This CDR3 is built from 16 residues. The V gene lost 2 bases and the J gene lost 5 bases, with 17 bases spanning the gap. Preparation of the TCRbeta library used unique molecular identifiers. TCRdb reanalysed the PCR reads using MiXCR and keeps one entry per CDR3 protein. The table shows some 300,000 distinct CDR3 sequences, with approximately 10% occurring only once. The receptor comes from a human donor who donated a stem cell graft to a child with acute lymphoblastic leukemia. The sequences come from PBMCs from the stem cell graft donor, collected from the stem cell graft. V and J are TRBV5-1 and TRBJ2-1, with D perhaps TRBD2 (5 bases). CDR3 DNA: TGCGCCAGCAGCTTTTCGGCGGGCATAAGGAACAATGAGCAGTTCTTC. Translated: CASSFSAGIRNNEQFF.